This TCR beta chain was retrieved from a study of CD8 T cells in Susac syndrome. CD8+ and CD4+ blood T cells underwent TCR beta sequencing. Isolation of CD8+ and CD4+ T cells was performed negatively, whereas enrichment of TEMRA cells was done by FACS. RNA was extracted with the RNeasy kit, and a quantity of 0.5 to 1 ug was reverse transcribed using random hexamers. MiXCR, run by TCRdb on the immunoSEQ multiplex PCR reads, gives a single entry per CDR3 protein. The data contain around 99,000 distinct CDR3 sequences, about 95% of them singletons. The V gene's germline CDR1 is MGHRA and CDR2 YSYEKL. The CDR3 extends over 21 amino acids. With 4 bases clipped from V and 5 bases from J, the junction kept 23 bases outside the gene matches.

The sequence came from a human donor in good health. The chain uses TRBV4-1 and TRBJ1-1; 12 bases match TRBD1. The sequencing sample was made of CD4+ T cells from PBMCs. CDR3 sequence (DNA): TGCGCCAGCAGCCTCCAGGGCAAGACGGGGACAGGGGGCGGAACGGGAACTGAAGCTTTCTTT. This codes for CASSLQGKTGTGGGTGTEAFF.